Given below is one T cell receptor (beta chain) in context. What it binds is not known. Some clones are missing from TCRdb's copy, which holds only in-frame ones; the method was immunoSEQ multiplex PCR. The sample consists of under 95,000 clones, approximately 88% of them appearing once. This sample was taken from a study of graft-versus-host responses after intestinal transplantation. Study-level background: Among the recipients, all got anti-thymocyte globulin induction and then tacrolimus and steroids for roughly three years. Study observations and caveats: GvH clones were identified in recipient marrow, with some first appearing in ileum or blood. Early declines in HvG clones that occurred post-transplant were associated with peak circulating GvH clone levels. Some patients had graft-donor T cell macrochimerism. In their allografts, the ratios of graft-versus-host to host-versus-graft T cell clones were high.

Germline V CDR1 and CDR2: MNHNS, SASEGT. Deletions cut 5 bases from V and 6 bases from J, with 10 bases between. CDR3 length: 12 residues. The sequence was obtained from a human donor who received an intestinal transplant. Sequencing used unstimulated CD8+ T cells sorted from spleen or lymph node cells, obtained before intestinal transplant. V is TRBV6-1 and J is TRBJ1-1; no definite D call. As DNA, the CDR3 is TGTGCCAGCAGTCTAGGAGTGGCTGAAGCTTTCTTT. It is translated as CASSLGVAEAFF.